The next 27 T cell receptor beta chains were all read from a single sample in a study of breast tumors, draining lymph nodes, adjacent tissues. TCRdb re-called the multiplex PCR reads through MiXCR, storing one row per CDR3 protein. Of 200,000 or so distinct CDR3 sequences in the sample, about 32% were seen once. Breast cancer patients provided tissue from their axillary draining lymph nodes. The source material was axillary lymph node tissue. The receptors originated from a female donor with breast cancer. Some clones in this sample may be carry-over from other donors' samples.

This clonotype was seen ten or more times. The rearrangement joins TRBV27 to TRBJ2-5; 7 bases match TRBD1. From germline, CDR1 is MNHEY and CDR2 SMNVEV (reference sequence). The CDR3 sequence is 13 residues long. After removal of 9 bases from V and 0 bases from J, the junction contained 4 bases not matched to a gene. CDR3 bases: TGTGCCAGTAAACAGGGGAACCAAGAGACCCAGTACTTC. Its translation is CASKQGNQETQYF.

This clonotype was seen a single time. The final CDR3 position lacks the conserved phenylalanine or tryptophan, pointing to a likely read error. The genes are TRBV3-1 and TRBJ2-2; no definite D call. The CDR3 is made up of 12 amino acids. Per germline, CDR1 LGHDT and CDR2 YNNKEL (reference sequence). V was cut by 5 bases and J by 5 bases, with 6 bases left in between. The CDR3 DNA reads TGTGCCAGCAGCTCCTATACCGGGGAGCTGTTTTTG. Protein product: CASSSYTGELFL.

This clonotype appeared once. The rearrangement links TRBV10-1 to TRBJ2-3, with D possibly TRBD2 on 7 matching bases. The V and J ends lost 4 bases and 2 bases respectively, with 16 bases between them. Germline V gene sequence: CDR1 WNHNN, CDR2 SYGVQD (reference sequence). CDR3 length: 16 residues. The CDR3, as DNA: TGCGCCAGCAGTGGGGGGGGCGCGGGATTCACAGATACGCAGTATTTT. Translating it yields CASSGGGAGFTDTQYF.

The rearrangement uses TRBV6-5 and TRBJ2-3; D gene uncertain. Per germline, CDR1 MNHEY and CDR2 SVGAGI. V gave up 5 bases and J gave up 5 bases, with 14 bases separating them. This CDR3 has 14 amino acids. CDR3 amino acids: CASSHGRGRDTQYF. CDR3 DNA sequence: TGTGCCAGCAGTCACGGCCGTGGTAGAGATACGCAGTATTTT.

This clonotype came up a few times. A single base separates this from a much larger clone, so it may be a read error. V gene TRBV5-4 combines with J gene TRBJ2-7, with 8 bases that match TRBD1. With V trimmed by 0 bases and J by 5 bases, 7 bases remained unmatched. The CDR3 is 15 residues long. Germline lookup yields CDR1 SGHNT and CDR2 YYREEE (reference sequence). The DNA for the CDR3 is TGTGCCAGCAGCTTGGTGGCGACAGGGGAAGACGAGCAGTACTTC. This gives the protein CASSLVATGEDEQYF.

The table lists this clonotype with a few counts. CDR3 in DNA: TGTGCCAGTAGTAATTTACAGGGCCGCCAGGCGGAAGCTTTCTTT. Translation: CASSNLQGRQAEAFF. The chain links TRBV19 to TRBJ1-1, with D perhaps TRBD1 (6 bases). CDR3 size: 15 residues. Trimming removed 4 bases at V and 8 bases at J, with 20 bases between. Germline V gene lookup returns CDR1 LNHDA and CDR2 SQIVND (reference sequence).

V and J are TRBV6-2 or TRBV6-3 and TRBJ1-1; a weak D match, TRBD1 (6 bases). The V and J ends lost 5 bases and 5 bases respectively, with 12 bases between them. Per germline, CDR1 MNHEY and CDR2 SVGEGT. CDR3 length: 13 residues. The CDR3 region has the DNA TGTGCCAGCAGTCTTCGGGGGCAAACTGAAGCTTTCTTT. It specifies CASSLRGQTEAFF.

This clonotype was recorded at least ten times. The genes are TRBV5-8 and TRBJ2-2; D is ambiguous. Germline CDR1 is SGHTS and CDR2 is YDEGEE. V dropped 0 bases and J dropped 4 bases, with 4 bases sitting between them. The CDR3 consists of 13 residues. CDR3 nucleotides: TGTGCCAGCAGCTTGGACAGCACCGGGGAGCTGTTTTTT. Its protein is CASSLDSTGELFF. Combining the CDR3 with reference TRBV5-8 and TRBJ2-2 gives the whole variable domain EAGVTQSPTHLIKTRGQQATLRCSPISGHTSVYWYQQALGLGLQFLLWYDEGEERNRGNFPPRFSGRQFPNYSSELNVNALELEDSALYLCASSLDSTGELFFGEGSRLTVL.

The chain links TRBV24-1 to TRBJ1-2, with TRBD1 matching over 10 bases. Germline lookup yields CDR1 KGHDR and CDR2 SFDVKD. CDR3 length: 14 amino acids. V lost 3 bases and J lost 6; bases outside the gene matches: 3. DNA for the CDR3: TGTGCCACCAGTGATCGGACAGGGGGGGATGGCTACACCTTC. It translates to CATSDRTGGDGYTF.

This clonotype was seen at least ten times. CDR3 coding DNA: TGTGCCAGCAGCCCTAGGGCCCTGGGGAGAGAGACCCAGTACTTC. Protein product: CASSPRALGRETQYF. The V call is TRBV9, the J call TRBJ2-5; TRBD2 is a possible D gene (5 bases). Germline-derived CDR1 and CDR2 are SGDLS and YYNGEE. The CDR3 contains 15 residues. Between the trimmed V and J ends, which lost 4 bases and 4 bases, there was a span of 17 bases.

The CDR3 nucleotides are TGTGCCAGCAGTATGGGACAGGGGGCCAAAAACATTCAGTACTTC. It encodes CASSMGQGAKNIQYF. The genes are TRBV27 and TRBJ2-4; the match to TRBD1 covers 10 bases. This CDR3 is 15 amino acids long. With V trimmed by 5 bases and J by 1 base, 2 bases remained unmatched. Germline lookup yields CDR1 MNHEY and CDR2 SMNVEV (reference sequence).

This clonotype was observed at least ten times. The chain combines TRBV20-1 with TRBJ1-4; D is unclear. The CDR3 spans 14 residues. Germline V gives CDR1 DFQATT, CDR2 SNEGSKA (reference sequence). Trimming removed 5 bases at V and 6 bases at J, with 16 bases between. CDR3 protein: CSAVPGPADEKLFF. The CDR3 coding sequence is TGCAGTGCTGTTCCGGGCCCGGCGGATGAAAAACTGTTTTTT.

The chain employs TRBV30 and TRBJ2-2; D not resolved. The CDR3 is 12 amino acids. The V gene lost 1 base and the J gene lost 10 bases, with 10 bases spanning the gap. Germline V gene lookup returns CDR1 GTSNPN and CDR2 SVGIG (reference sequence). DNA of the CDR3: TGTGCCTGGAGTGAAAGTGAGGCGGAGCTGTTTTTT. It yields the protein CAWSESEAELFF.

J is TRBJ2-6 and V is TRBV11-1; weak D call: TRBD2 (7 bases). V was pared by 0 bases and J by 4 bases, with 10 bases between. The CDR3 extends over 16 amino acids. Germline-derived CDR1 and CDR2 are SGHAT and FQDESV (reference sequence). The CDR3 loop reads CASSLAGGPGANVLTF. CDR3 coding DNA: TGTGCCAGCAGCTTAGCGGGGGGGCCGGGGGCCAACGTCCTGACTTTC. The full variable domain, in which reference TRBV11-1 and TRBJ2-6 provide the parts outside the CDR3, is EAEVAQSPRYKITEKSQAVAFWCDPISGHATLYWYRQILGQGPELLVQFQDESVVDDSQLPKDRFSAERLKGVDSTLKIQPAELGDSAMYLCASSLAGGPGANVLTFGAGSRLTVL.

The sample holds a few counts of this clonotype. Being one base from a much bigger clone, this may be a read error. In nucleotides, the CDR3 is TGCAGTGCTAGAAGGTCTACTGTAGGGGCGACCCAGTACTTC. It codes for CSARRSTVGATQYF. V and J are TRBV20-1 and TRBJ2-5; tentatively, D is TRBD1 (5 bases). CDR1 is DFQATT and CDR2 is SNEGSKA in the germline V gene (reference sequence). The CDR3 covers 14 residues. Between the trimmed V and J ends, which lost 2 bases and 7 bases, there was a span of 17 bases.

This clonotype showed up many times. This sequence joins TRBV2 and TRBJ1-3; 9 positions agree with TRBD1. CDR3 length: 15 residues. J was trimmed by 2 bases and V by 6 bases; bases with no gene match: 5. Germline CDR1 and CDR2: SNHLY and FYNNEI. The CDR3 nucleotides are TGTGCCAGCAGGCGGACAGGGGCGGCTGGAAACACCATATATTTT. This sequence encodes CASRRTGAAGNTIYF.

About this clonotype itself: This may arise from a read error, as a much more abundant clone is one base away. This rearrangement joins TRBV6-1 to TRBJ1-2; TRBD1 aligns across 11 bases. The CDR3 length is 15 residues. V shed 5 bases, J shed 6 bases, and the junction held 8 bases outside the gene matches. CDR1 and CDR2 from the germline V gene are MNHNS and SASEGT. The CDR3 bases are TGTGCCAGCAGTTCGCGGACAGGGGGCGCAAATGGCTACACCTTC. Translated: CASSSRTGGANGYTF.

Ten or more counts support this clonotype. The CDR3 spells CAWSATVRGEKLFF. The CDR3 coding sequence is TGTGCCTGGAGTGCGACCGTAAGGGGTGAAAAACTGTTTTTT. This rearrangement joins TRBV30 to TRBJ1-4; TRBD1 is a possible D gene (5 bases). Looked up from germline, CDR1 is GTSNPN and CDR2 is SVGIG (reference sequence). The CDR3 runs 14 residues. Trimming pared 1 base from V and 7 bases from J, leaving 13 bases between.

This clonotype came up a few times. A read error may explain this, as a much larger clone is one base away. The rearrangement joins TRBV6-5 to TRBJ1-2; D uncertain. This CDR3 is 13 amino acids long. The germline CDR1 and CDR2 sequences are MNHEY and SVGAGI. V lost 5 bases and J 7 bases, leaving 14 bases between the germline ends. CDR3 bases: TGTGCCAGCAGTCATCTAGGGCGGGGTGGCTACACCTTC. Residues: CASSHLGRGGYTF.

This clonotype was recorded many times. This chain uses TRBV19 with TRBJ2-2; 9 nucleotides agree with TRBD1. Germline trimming cut 7 bases from V and 1 base from J; bases unmatched to any gene: 4. The CDR3 is 15 residues long. CDR1 is LNHDA and CDR2 is SQIVND in the germline V gene (reference sequence). The CDR3 nucleotides are TGTGCCAGTAACCCGGACAGGGGGAACACCGGGGAGCTGTTTTTT. This codes for CASNPDRGNTGELFF.

The chain carries TRBV2 and TRBJ1-5; 8 bases match TRBD1. CDR1 is SNHLY, CDR2 FYNNEI, per germline. The length of the CDR3 is 13 residues. V lost 6 bases to trimming and J lost 5 bases; unmatched junction nucleotides: 3. The CDR3 DNA sequence: TGTGCCAGCAGCCAGGGGGCGTATCAGCCCCAGCATTTT. This encodes CASSQGAYQPQHF.

This clonotype showed up many times. V and J are TRBV5-5 and TRBJ2-1; 11 nucleotides agree with TRBD1. The CDR3 is made up of 16 amino acids. Germline V gives CDR1 SGHKS, CDR2 YYEKEE (reference sequence). J was trimmed by 4 bases and V by 2 bases; bases with no gene match: 5. CDR3 bases: TGTGCCAGCAGCTTTTGGGACAGGGGGTCTTACAATGAGCAGTTCTTC. Amino acid sequence: CASSFWDRGSYNEQFF.

This chain connects TRBV9 to TRBJ1-5; D not certain. Germline V gives CDR1 SGDLS, CDR2 YYNGEE. The length of the CDR3 is 14 residues. The ends were cut back, 3 bases at V and 11 bases at J, with 18 bases in the middle. DNA of the CDR3: TGTGCCAGCAGCGCTCGGGAGGCGGGTGAGACCCAGCATTTT. Its protein is CASSAREAGETQHF.

Many counts were recorded for this clonotype. The V gene is TRBV20-1, the J gene TRBJ2-1; weak D call: TRBD1 (5 bases). V was trimmed by 1 base and J by 4 bases, leaving 8 bases between them. The CDR3 sequence is 13 residues long. CDR1 and CDR2 from the germline V gene are DFQATT and SNEGSKA (reference sequence). CDR3 protein: CSARGGAYNEQFF. The DNA for the CDR3 is TGCAGTGCTAGAGGTGGGGCGTACAATGAGCAGTTCTTC.

There are many counts of this clonotype. The V gene is TRBV9, the J gene TRBJ1-2; TRBD1 agrees at 10 bases. The V gene's germline CDR1 is SGDLS and CDR2 YYNGEE. The CDR3 has 15 amino acids. V lost 4 bases, J lost 1 base, and 4 bases stayed unmatched. The CDR3 here is CASSIGDRGNYGYTF. The CDR3 DNA is TGTGCCAGCAGCATAGGGGACAGGGGTAACTATGGCTACACCTTC.

This clonotype occurred many times. The chain is built from TRBV2 and TRBJ2-2; unclear D gene. Looked up from germline, CDR1 is SNHLY and CDR2 is FYNNEI. V lost 6 bases and J lost 5, with 13 bases in between. This CDR3 has 14 residues. CDR3 residues: CASRREQYTGELFF. CDR3 sequence (DNA): TGTGCCAGCAGGAGAGAACAGTATACCGGGGAGCTGTTTTTT. Full variable domain (remainder filled in from reference TRBV2 and TRBJ2-2): EPEVTQTPSHQVTQMGQEVILRCVPISNHLYFYWYRQILGQKVEFLVSFYNNEISEKSEIFDDQFSVERPDGSNFTLKIRSTKLEDSAMYFCASRREQYTGELFFGEGSRLTVL.

The table lists this clonotype with a few counts. The conserved phenylalanine or tryptophan normally closing the CDR3 is absent here, so this likely arose from a read error. This sequence joins TRBV20-1 and TRBJ2-3, with D possibly being TRBD1 (5 bases). V was shortened by 6 bases and J by 5 bases, with 12 bases between the two germline ends. The CDR3 runs 12 residues. Germline lookup yields CDR1 DFQATT and CDR2 SNEGSKA (reference sequence). CDR3 amino acids: CSATQGVDTQYL. CDR3 DNA sequence: TGCAGTGCCACCCAGGGTGTAGATACGCAGTATCTT.